This TCR beta chain was identified during a study of shared clonotypes between healthy human individuals. This CDR3 is 20 amino acids long. Germline CDR1 SNHLY, CDR2 FYNNEI. V shed 4 bases and J 1 base; nucleotides not matched to a gene: 21. Turning to this clone: Antigen unknown.

General study findings and limits: Sample collection involved blood only; tissue repertoires are likely different. Estimated richness values were generally larger in naive subsets than in memory subsets.

Data came from immunoSEQ multiplex PCR; TCRdb stores just in-frame clones and leaves some out. Of some 1.4 million clones listed, approximately 96% are singletons. The sample consisted of naive CD4+ T cells sorted from blood. Subset denoted: CD45RA+ positively selected. The TCR was taken from a man aged 25 to 45 in good health. The chain carries TRBV2 and TRBJ1-2; 7 positions match TRBD1. CDR3 coding DNA: TGTGCCAGCAGTGTTAGGGGGCGCCCCCAGGAAGGGTTGGATAACTATGGCTACACCTTC. Protein product: CASSVRGRPQEGLDNYGYTF. Together with reference TRBV2 and TRBJ1-2, the CDR3 gives the full variable domain: EPEVTQTPSHQVTQMGQEVILRCVPISNHLYFYWYRQILGQKVEFLVSFYNNEISEKSEIFDDQFSVERPDGSNFTLKIRSTKLEDSAMYFCASSVRGRPQEGLDNYGYTFGSGTRLTVV.